This T cell receptor (beta chain) was obtained from a study of human T cells and chemical hapten exposure. In TCRdb, the RACE reads were re-called with MiXCR into one record per CDR3 protein. The repertoire holds about 80,000 distinct CDR3 sequences, with approximately 10% as singletons. This CDR3 spans 15 amino acids. Germline loops: CDR1 MNHEY, CDR2 SVGAGI. V dropped 8 bases and J dropped 6; count of bases not matched to a gene: 13. Time point in this sample: patch test 2, 6 weeks after DPC sensitization. Treatment given: therapeutic diphenylcyclopropenone sensitization with weekly scalp DPC. The V gene is TRBV6-5, the J gene TRBJ2-1; 7 nucleotides align to TRBD1. The sequencing here drew on whole blood, taken in connection with sensitization to the hapten diphenylcyclopropenone (DPC). This receptor was identified in a young man with alopecia areata. Some clones in this sample may be carry-over from other donors' samples. The CDR3 coding sequence is TGTGCCAGCCGTACCATGGGACAGAGACCCAATGAGCAGTTCTTC. Translating it yields CASRTMGQRPNEQFF.